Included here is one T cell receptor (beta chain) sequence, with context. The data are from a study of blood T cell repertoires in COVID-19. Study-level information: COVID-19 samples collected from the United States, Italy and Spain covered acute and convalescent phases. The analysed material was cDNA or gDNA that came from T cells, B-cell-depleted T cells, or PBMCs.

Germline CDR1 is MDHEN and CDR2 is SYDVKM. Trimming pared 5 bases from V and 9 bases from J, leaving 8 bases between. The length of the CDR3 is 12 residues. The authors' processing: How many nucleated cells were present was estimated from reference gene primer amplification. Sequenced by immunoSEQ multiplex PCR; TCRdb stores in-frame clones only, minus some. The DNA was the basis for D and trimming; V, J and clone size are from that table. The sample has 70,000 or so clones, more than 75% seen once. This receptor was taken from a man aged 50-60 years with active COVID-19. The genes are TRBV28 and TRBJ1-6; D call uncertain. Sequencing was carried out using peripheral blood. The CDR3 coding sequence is TGTGCCAGCAGTGCAACGGTTTCACCCCTCCACTTT. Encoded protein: CASSATVSPLHF.